These T cell receptor beta chains were read from a single sample in a study of CD8 T cells in ankylosing spondylitis. TCRdb re-called the 5' RACE reads through MiXCR, storing one row per CDR3 protein. Found here are approximately 24,000 distinct CDR3 sequences, 2.5% to 3% of them singletons; the top ten hold approximately 7.5%. Sample: blood, either unsorted or a sorted T cell fraction (not recorded which). Source of these receptors: a female donor with ankylosing spondylitis or in good health (not recorded which). The CDR3 runs from the conserved cysteine through the conserved F or W. A D gene is named only where the DNA matches it firmly. Some rows mark clone size as missing; the rest say once, few, many or name a class of expanded clone.

D: TRBD2; V: TRBV9; size: many; J: TRBJ2-1; DNA: TGTGCCAGCAGCGCAGGACTAGCGGGGGGTCGAGCTGAGCAGTTCTTC; CDR3: CASSAGLAGGRAEQFF
D: NA; V: TRBV6-4; size: many; J: TRBJ2-1; DNA: TGTGCCAGGGGGATTGCGGTAGAATACAATGAGCAGTTCTTC; CDR3: CARGIAVEYNEQFF
D: NA; V: TRBV10-3; size: medium-sized; J: TRBJ2-1; DNA: TGTGCCTCCAACCGGTTAATGAACAATGAGCAGTTCTTC; CDR3: CASNRLMNNEQFF
D: NA; V: TRBV9; size: many; J: TRBJ2-6; DNA: TGTGCCAGCAGCGTAGGGTCGGGGGCTGGGGCCAACGTCCTGACTTTC; CDR3: CASSVGSGAGANVLTF
D: TRBD1; V: TRBV9; size: many; J: TRBJ2-7; DNA: TGTGCCAGCAGCGTTGTAGGGACAGCGTCGGAGCAGTACTTC; CDR3: CASSVVGTASEQYF
D: NA; V: TRBV9; size: many; J: TRBJ2-5; DNA: TGTGCCAGCAGCGCCCCAGGAGTCCAAGAGACCCAGTACTTC; CDR3: CASSAPGVQETQYF
D: NA; V: TRBV9; size: many; J: TRBJ1-1; DNA: TGTGCCAGCAGCTTAACAGGGCAGATGAACACTGAAGCTTTCTTT; CDR3: CASSLTGQMNTEAFF
D: NA; V: TRBV9; size: many; J: TRBJ1-2; DNA: TGTGCCAGCAGCGTAGGAACAAGTAAAGACTATGGCTACACCTTC; CDR3: CASSVGTSKDYGYTF
D: TRBD1; V: TRBV9; size: many; J: TRBJ2-7; DNA: TGTGCCAGCAGCGCTGGGACAGGGGGCGCCTCGGTCGAGCAGTACTTC; CDR3: CASSAGTGGASVEQYF
D: NA; V: TRBV9; size: many; J: TRBJ2-5; DNA: TGTGCCAGCAGCGTAGGGGGTCCCTCTCAAGAGACCCAGTACTTC; CDR3: CASSVGGPSQETQYF
D: TRBD1; V: TRBV5-1; size: many; J: TRBJ2-5; DNA: TGCGCCAGCAGCCAAACCGGGACAGGGGGCGAGACCCAGTACTTC; CDR3: CASSQTGTGGETQYF
D: TRBD2; V: TRBV9; size: many; J: TRBJ2-7; DNA: TGTGCCAGCAGCGTAGTCCCTAGCGGTTCCAACGAGCAGTACTTC; CDR3: CASSVVPSGSNEQYF
D: TRBD2; V: TRBV9; size: many; J: TRBJ2-1; DNA: TGTGCCAGCAGCGTAACTAGCGGGAGGGGTGATGAGCAGTTCTTC; CDR3: CASSVTSGRGDEQFF
D: NA; V: TRBV9; size: many; J: TRBJ2-3; DNA: TGTGCCAGCAGCCGCAGAGGGGCAAGCACAGATACGCAGTATTTT; CDR3: CASSRRGASTDTQYF
D: NA; V: TRBV9; size: many; J: TRBJ2-1; DNA: TGTGCCAGCAGCGTAGTGTCCGGACTAATAGAGAGCTCCTACAATGAGCAGTTCTTC; CDR3: CASSVVSGLIESSYNEQFF
D: NA; V: TRBV9; size: many; J: TRBJ1-1; DNA: TGTGCCAGCAGCCCGGCAGGGAGTTACACTGAAGCTTTCTTT; CDR3: CASSPAGSYTEAFF
D: NA; V: TRBV9; size: many; J: TRBJ1-3; DNA: TGTGCCAGCAGCGTACTAGGGAGCTCTGGAAACACCATATATTTT; CDR3: CASSVLGSSGNTIYF
D: TRBD2; V: TRBV9; size: many; J: TRBJ2-5; DNA: TGTGCCAGCAGCCCGAAACACGGGGGGGAGTGGGAGACCCAGTACTTC; CDR3: CASSPKHGGEWETQYF
D: TRBD1; V: TRBV9; size: many; J: TRBJ1-2; DNA: TGTGCCAGCAGCGCGGACACAGGGGATCACAGAGGCTACACCTTC; CDR3: CASSADTGDHRGYTF
D: TRBD2; V: TRBV9; size: many; J: TRBJ2-1; DNA: TGTGCCAGCAGCGTAGGGACTAGCGGGAGCTCCTACAATGAGCAGTTCTTC; CDR3: CASSVGTSGSSYNEQFF
D: TRBD2; V: TRBV9; size: many; J: TRBJ2-1; DNA: TGTGCCAGCAGCGCTAGCGGGAGTGGCTACAATGAGCAGTTCTTC; CDR3: CASSASGSGYNEQFF
D: NA; V: TRBV9; size: many; J: TRBJ1-6; DNA: TGTGCCAGCAGCATACAAACCGACAGGCCAAATTCACCCCTCCACTTT; CDR3: CASSIQTDRPNSPLHF
D: NA; V: TRBV9; size: NA; J: TRBJ2-7; DNA: TGTGCCAGCAGCGTAGAGGTGGGCCAGAACTACGAGCAGTACTTC; CDR3: CASSVEVGQNYEQYF
D: NA; V: TRBV9; size: many; J: TRBJ1-1; DNA: TGTGCCAGCAGCGTAGCGGCGGGGGACACTGAAGCTTTCTTT; CDR3: CASSVAAGDTEAFF
D: NA; V: TRBV9; size: many; J: TRBJ2-2; DNA: TGTGCCAGCAGCGTAGCCGCGACCGGGGAGCTGTTTTTT; CDR3: CASSVAATGELFF
D: TRBD2; V: TRBV9; size: many; J: TRBJ2-2; DNA: TGTGCCAGCAGCGTAAGGACTAGCGGGCAGACCGGGGAGCTGTTTTTT; CDR3: CASSVRTSGQTGELFF
D: TRBD2; V: TRBV9; size: many; J: TRBJ2-5; DNA: TGTGCCAGCAGCGCCTTAAGCGGGGGGGCCGGAGAGACCCAGTACTTC; CDR3: CASSALSGGAGETQYF
D: TRBD2; V: TRBV9; size: many; J: TRBJ2-5; DNA: TGTGCCAGCAGCGTAAGGACTAGCGGGGATGAGACCCAGTACTTC; CDR3: CASSVRTSGDETQYF